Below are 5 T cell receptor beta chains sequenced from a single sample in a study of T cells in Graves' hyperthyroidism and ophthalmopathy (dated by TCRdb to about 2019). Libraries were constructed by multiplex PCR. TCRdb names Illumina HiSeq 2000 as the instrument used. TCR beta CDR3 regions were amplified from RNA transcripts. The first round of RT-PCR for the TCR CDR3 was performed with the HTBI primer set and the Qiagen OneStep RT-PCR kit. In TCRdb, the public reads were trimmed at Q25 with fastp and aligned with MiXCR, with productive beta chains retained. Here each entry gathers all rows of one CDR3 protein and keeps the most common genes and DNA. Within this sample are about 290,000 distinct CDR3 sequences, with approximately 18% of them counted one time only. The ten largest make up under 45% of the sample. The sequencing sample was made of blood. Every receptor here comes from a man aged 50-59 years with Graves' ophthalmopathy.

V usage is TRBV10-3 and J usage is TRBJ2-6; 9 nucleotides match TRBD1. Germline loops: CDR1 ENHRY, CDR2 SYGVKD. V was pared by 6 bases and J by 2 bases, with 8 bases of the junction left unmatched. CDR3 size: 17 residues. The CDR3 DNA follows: TGTGCCATCAGAGGACAGGGGTTTATTACTGGGGCCAACGTCCTGACTTTC. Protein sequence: CAIRGQGFITGANVLTF.

The CDR3 DNA sequence: TGCAGCGTTGGGGGACGGGAAAAACTGTTTTTT. Encoded protein: CSVGGREKLFF. This sequence joins TRBV29-1 and TRBJ1-4, with a possible D match to TRBD1 (5 bases). CDR1 SQVTM and CDR2 ANQGSEA come from the germline V gene. This CDR3 is built from 11 residues. Trimming removed 4 bases at V and 8 bases at J, with 8 bases between.

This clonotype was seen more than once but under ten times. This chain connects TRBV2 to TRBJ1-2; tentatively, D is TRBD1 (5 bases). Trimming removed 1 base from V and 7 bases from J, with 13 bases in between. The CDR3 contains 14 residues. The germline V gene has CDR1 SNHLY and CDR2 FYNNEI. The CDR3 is CASSEDTLRGGYTF. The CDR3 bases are TGTGCCAGCAGTGAAGACACTTTAAGGGGTGGCTACACCTTC.

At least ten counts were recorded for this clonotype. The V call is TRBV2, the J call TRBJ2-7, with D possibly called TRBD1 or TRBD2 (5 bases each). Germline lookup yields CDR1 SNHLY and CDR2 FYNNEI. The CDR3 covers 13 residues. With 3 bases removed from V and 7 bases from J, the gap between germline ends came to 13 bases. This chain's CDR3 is CASSEQGPGEQYF. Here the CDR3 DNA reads TGTGCCAGCAGTGAGCAGGGCCCGGGGGAGCAGTACTTC.

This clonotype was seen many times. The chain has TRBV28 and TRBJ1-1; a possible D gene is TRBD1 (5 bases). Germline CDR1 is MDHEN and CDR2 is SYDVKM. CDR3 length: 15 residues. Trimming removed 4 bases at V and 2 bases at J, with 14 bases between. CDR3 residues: CASSSGLYANTEAFF. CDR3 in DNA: TGTGCCAGCAGTTCGGGACTCTACGCAAACACTGAAGCTTTCTTT.